This T cell receptor (beta chain) appears in the sequencing data of a study of beta chain features in type 1 diabetes. This clone has just a few counts. As yet, its antigen is unknown. By way of CD45RO/CCR7/CD25/CD127/CD95/CD27, the CD4+ regulatory, stem cell-like memory, central memory and naive cells were sorted. Purities in excess of 98% were seen in all sorted populations. Whole-study findings and limits: Equally in patients and controls, shorter templates might have been favored by PCR.

TCRB transcripts that were expressed got sequenced, as all of the isolated RNA had been reverse transcribed. The data were produced by immunoSEQ multiplex PCR, yet TCRdb's version contains in-frame clones alone and is incomplete. The sample carries under 900,000 clones, roughly 16% recorded once. The V segment lost 9 bases and the J segment 1 base; nucleotides outside the gene matches: 9. Germline loops: CDR1 LNHDA, CDR2 SQIVND (reference sequence). The CDR3 extends over 15 amino acids. This sequence originates from a woman aged 18 to 35 in good health. The chain is built from TRBV19 and TRBJ1-3, with 7 bases identical to TRBD1. The sample taken for sequencing was naive CD4+ T cells from blood. The CDR3 is CASERGGASGNTIYF. In DNA, the CDR3 is TGTGCCAGCGAACGAGGGGGCGCTTCTGGAAACACCATATATTTT.